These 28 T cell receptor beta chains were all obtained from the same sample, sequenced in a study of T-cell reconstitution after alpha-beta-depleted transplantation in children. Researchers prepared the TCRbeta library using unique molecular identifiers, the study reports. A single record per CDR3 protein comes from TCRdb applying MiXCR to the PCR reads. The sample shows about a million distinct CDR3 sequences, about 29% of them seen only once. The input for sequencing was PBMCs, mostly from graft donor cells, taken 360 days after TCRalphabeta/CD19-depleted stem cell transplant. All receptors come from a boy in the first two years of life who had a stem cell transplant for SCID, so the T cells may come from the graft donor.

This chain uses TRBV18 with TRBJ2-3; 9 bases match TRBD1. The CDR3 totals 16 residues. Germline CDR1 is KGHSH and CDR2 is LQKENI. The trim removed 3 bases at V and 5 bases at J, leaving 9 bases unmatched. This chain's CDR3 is CASSPGITGGLDTQYF. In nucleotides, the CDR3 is TGTGCCAGCTCACCCGGTATCACAGGGGGCCTAGATACGCAGTATTTT.

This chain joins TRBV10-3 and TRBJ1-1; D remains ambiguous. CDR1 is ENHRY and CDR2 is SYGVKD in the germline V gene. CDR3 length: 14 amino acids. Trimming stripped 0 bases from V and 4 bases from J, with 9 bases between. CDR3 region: CAISESTYATEAFF. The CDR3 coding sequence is TGTGCCATCAGTGAGTCGACTTATGCCACTGAAGCTTTCTTT.

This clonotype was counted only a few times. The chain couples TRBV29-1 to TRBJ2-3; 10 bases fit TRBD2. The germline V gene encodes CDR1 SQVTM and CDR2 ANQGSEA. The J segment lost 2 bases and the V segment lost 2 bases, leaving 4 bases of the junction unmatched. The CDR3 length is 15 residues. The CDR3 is CSVELAGVHTDTQYF. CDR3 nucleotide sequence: TGCAGCGTTGAACTAGCGGGGGTACACACAGATACGCAGTATTTT.

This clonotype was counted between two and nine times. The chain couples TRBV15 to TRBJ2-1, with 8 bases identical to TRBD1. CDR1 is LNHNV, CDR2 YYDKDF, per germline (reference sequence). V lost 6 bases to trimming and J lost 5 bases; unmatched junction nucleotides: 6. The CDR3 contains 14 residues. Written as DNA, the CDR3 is TGTGCCACCAGGAAGGACAGGGTCCACAATGAGCAGTTCTTC. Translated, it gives CATRKDRVHNEQFF. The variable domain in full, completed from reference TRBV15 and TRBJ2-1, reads DAMVIQNPRYQVTQFGKPVTLSCSQTLNHNVMYWYQQKSSQAPKLLFHYYDKDFNNEADTPDNFQSRRPNTSFCFLDIRSPGLGDTAMYLCATRKDRVHNEQFFGPGTRLTVL.

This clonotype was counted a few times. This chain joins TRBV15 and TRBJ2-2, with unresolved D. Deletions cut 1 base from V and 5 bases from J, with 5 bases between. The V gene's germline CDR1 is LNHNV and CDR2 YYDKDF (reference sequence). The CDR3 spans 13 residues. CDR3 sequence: CATSRAETGELFF. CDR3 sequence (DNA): TGTGCCACCAGCAGAGCAGAAACCGGGGAGCTGTTTTTT. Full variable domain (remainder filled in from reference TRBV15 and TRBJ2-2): DAMVIQNPRYQVTQFGKPVTLSCSQTLNHNVMYWYQQKSSQAPKLLFHYYDKDFNNEADTPDNFQSRRPNTSFCFLDIRSPGLGDTAMYLCATSRAETGELFFGEGSRLTVL.

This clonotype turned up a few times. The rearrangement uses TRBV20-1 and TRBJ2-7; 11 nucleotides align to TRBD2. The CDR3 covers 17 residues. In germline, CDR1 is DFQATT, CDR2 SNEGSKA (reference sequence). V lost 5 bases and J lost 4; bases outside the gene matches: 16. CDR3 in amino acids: CSAPHPGLAVSFYEQYF. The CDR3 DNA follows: TGCAGTGCTCCACATCCGGGACTAGCGGTCTCCTTTTACGAGCAGTACTTC.

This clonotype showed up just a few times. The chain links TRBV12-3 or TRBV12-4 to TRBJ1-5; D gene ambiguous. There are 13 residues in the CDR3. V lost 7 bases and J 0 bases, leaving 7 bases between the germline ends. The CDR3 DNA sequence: TGTGCCAGCACACAGAATAGCAATCAGCCCCAGCATTTT. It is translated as CASTQNSNQPQHF.

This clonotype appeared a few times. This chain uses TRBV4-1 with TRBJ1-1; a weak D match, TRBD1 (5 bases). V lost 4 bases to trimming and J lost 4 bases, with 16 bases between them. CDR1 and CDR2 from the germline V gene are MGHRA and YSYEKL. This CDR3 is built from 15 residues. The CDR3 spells CASSPGPFGGTEAFF. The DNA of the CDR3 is TGCGCCAGCAGCCCAGGGCCCTTCGGGGGCACTGAAGCTTTCTTT.

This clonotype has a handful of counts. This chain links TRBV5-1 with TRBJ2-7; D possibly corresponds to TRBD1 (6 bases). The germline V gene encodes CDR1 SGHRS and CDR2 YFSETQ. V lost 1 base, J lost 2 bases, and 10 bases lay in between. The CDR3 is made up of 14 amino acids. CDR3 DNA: TGCGCCAGCAGCTTGTTGGGGGCCCCCTACGAGCAGTACTTC. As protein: CASSLLGAPYEQYF.

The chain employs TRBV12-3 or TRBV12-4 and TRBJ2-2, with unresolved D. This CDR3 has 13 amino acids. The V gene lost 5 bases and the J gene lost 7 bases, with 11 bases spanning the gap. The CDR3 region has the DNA TGTGCCAGCAGTACCCGGTTGGGCGGGGAGCTGTTTTTT. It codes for CASSTRLGGELFF.

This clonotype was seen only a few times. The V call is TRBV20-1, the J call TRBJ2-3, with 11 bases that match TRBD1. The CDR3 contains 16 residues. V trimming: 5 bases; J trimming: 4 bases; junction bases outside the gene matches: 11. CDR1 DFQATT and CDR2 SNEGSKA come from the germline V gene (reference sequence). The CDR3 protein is CSASSGQGAVADTQYF. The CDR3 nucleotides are TGCAGTGCTTCTTCTGGACAGGGGGCTGTCGCAGATACGCAGTATTTT.

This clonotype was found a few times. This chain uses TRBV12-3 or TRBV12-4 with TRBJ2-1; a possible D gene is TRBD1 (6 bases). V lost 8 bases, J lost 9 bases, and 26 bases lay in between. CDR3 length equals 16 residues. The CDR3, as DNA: TGTGCCAGCCTCCTAGCCGGGACACGGACGACAATTGAGCAGTTCTTC. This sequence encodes CASLLAGTRTTIEQFF.

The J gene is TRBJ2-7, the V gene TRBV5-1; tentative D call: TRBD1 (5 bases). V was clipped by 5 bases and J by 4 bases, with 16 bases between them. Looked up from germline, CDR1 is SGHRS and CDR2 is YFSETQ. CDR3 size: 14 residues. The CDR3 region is CASSSGRGWYEQYF. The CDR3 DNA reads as TGCGCCAGCAGTTCAGGTAGGGGATGGTACGAGCAGTACTTC.

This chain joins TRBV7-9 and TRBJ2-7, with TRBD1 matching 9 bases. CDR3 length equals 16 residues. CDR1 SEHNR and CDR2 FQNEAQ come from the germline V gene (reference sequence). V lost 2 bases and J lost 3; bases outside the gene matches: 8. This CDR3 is CASSLTYGTGYYEQYF. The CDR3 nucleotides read TGTGCCAGCAGCTTAACCTACGGGACAGGGTACTACGAGCAGTACTTC.

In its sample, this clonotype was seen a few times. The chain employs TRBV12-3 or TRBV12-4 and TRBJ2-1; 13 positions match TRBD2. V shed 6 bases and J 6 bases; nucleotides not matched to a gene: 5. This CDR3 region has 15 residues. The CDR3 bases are TGTGCCAGCAGGGCGGGACTAGCGGGGCGCAATGAGCAGTTCTTC. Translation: CASRAGLAGRNEQFF.

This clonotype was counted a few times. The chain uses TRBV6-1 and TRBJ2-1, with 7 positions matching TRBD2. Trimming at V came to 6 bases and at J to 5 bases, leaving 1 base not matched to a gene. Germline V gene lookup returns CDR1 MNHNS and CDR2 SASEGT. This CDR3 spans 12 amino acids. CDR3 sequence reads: CASRSGDNEQFF. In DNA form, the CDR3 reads TGTGCCAGCAGGAGCGGGGACAATGAGCAGTTCTTC.

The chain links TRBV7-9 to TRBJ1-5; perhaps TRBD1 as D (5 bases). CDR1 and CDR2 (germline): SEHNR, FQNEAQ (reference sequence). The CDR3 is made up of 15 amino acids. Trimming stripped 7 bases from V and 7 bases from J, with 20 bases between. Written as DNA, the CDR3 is TGTGCCAGCACCAATCACAGGAACCTTGGACAGCCCCAGCATTTT. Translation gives CASTNHRNLGQPQHF.

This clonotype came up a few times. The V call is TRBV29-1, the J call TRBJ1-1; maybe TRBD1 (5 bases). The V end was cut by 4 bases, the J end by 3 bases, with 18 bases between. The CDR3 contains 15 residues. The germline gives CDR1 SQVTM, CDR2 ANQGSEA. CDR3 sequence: CSVVKEALGDTEAFF. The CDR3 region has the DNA TGCAGCGTTGTCAAAGAGGCTCTGGGGGACACTGAAGCTTTCTTT.

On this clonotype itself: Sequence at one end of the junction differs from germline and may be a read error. CDR3 bases: TGTGCCAGCAGAGAAGGGCCAACGGGCAAAAACATTCAGTACTTC. It codes for CASREGPTGKNIQYF. The chain joins TRBV2 to TRBJ2-4; D gene unclear. CDR1 is SNHLY and CDR2 is FYNNEI in the germline V gene. The CDR3 totals 15 residues.

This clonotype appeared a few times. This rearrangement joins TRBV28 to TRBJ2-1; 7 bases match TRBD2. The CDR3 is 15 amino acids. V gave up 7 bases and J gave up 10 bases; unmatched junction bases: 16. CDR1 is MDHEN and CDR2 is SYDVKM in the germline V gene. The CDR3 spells CASTPGTMGLVEQFF. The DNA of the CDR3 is TGTGCCAGCACCCCAGGGACTATGGGACTTGTAGAGCAGTTCTTC.

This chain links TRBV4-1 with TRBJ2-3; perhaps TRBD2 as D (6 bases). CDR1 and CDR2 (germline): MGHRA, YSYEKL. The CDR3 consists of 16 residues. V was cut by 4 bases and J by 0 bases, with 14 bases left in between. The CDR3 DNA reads TGCGCCAGCAGCCTGACGCTAGCGACTAGCACAGATACGCAGTATTTT. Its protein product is CASSLTLATSTDTQYF.

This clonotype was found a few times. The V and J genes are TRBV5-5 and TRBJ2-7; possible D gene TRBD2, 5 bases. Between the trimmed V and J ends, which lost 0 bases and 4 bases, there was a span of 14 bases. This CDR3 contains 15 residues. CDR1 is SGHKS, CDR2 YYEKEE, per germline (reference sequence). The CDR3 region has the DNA TGTGCCAGCAGCTTGGGAGGGAACATCGATTACGAGCAGTACTTC. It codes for CASSLGGNIDYEQYF.

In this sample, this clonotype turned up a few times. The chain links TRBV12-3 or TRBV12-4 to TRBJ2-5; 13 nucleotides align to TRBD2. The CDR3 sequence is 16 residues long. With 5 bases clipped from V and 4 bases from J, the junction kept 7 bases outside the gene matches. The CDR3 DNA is TGTGCCAGCAGTGTACTAGCGGGGGGGGCGGGAGAGACCCAGTACTTC. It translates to CASSVLAGGAGETQYF.

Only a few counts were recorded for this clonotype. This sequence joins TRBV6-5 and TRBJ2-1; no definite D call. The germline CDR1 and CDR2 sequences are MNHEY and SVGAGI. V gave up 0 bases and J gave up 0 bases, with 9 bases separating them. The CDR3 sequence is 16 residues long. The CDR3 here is CASSYSISSSYNEQFF. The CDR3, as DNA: TGTGCCAGCAGTTACTCGATTTCCAGCTCCTACAATGAGCAGTTCTTC.

The CDR3 spells CASSSLWDSNEKLFF. The CDR3 DNA follows: TGTGCCAGCAGCTCCCTTTGGGACAGTAATGAAAAACTGTTTTTT. The J gene is TRBJ1-4, the V gene TRBV7-6, with 7 bases lining up with TRBD1. This CDR3 region has 15 residues. The germline V gene encodes CDR1 SGHVS and CDR2 FNYEAQ. Trimming at V came to 4 bases and at J to 4 bases, leaving 6 bases not matched to a gene.

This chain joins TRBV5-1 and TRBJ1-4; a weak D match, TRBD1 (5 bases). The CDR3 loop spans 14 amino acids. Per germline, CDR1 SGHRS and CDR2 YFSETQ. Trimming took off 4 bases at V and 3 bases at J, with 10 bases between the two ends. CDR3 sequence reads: CASSQGVSNEKLFF. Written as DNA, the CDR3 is TGCGCCAGCAGCCAAGGGGTTTCTAATGAAAAACTGTTTTTT.

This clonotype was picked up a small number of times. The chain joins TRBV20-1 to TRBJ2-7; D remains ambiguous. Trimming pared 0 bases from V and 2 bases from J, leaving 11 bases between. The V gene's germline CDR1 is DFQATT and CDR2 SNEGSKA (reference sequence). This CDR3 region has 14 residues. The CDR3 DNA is TGCAGTGCTAGAGATATTAGGCAGCCCTACGAGCAGTACTTC. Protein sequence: CSARDIRQPYEQYF.

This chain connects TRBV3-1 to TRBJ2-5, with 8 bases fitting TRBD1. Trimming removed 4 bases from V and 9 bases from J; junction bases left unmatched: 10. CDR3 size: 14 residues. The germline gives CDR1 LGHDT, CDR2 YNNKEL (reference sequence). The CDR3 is CASSPRTGQGAQYF. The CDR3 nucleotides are TGTGCCAGCAGCCCCCGGACAGGGCAGGGGGCCCAGTACTTC.